This TCR beta chain stems from a study of blood T cell repertoires in COVID-19. Across the whole study: The origin of the acute and convalescent COVID-19 samples was the United States, Italy and Spain.

Germline-derived CDR1 and CDR2 are MNHEY and SVGEGT. Trimming stripped 5 bases from V and 4 bases from J, with 18 bases between. The CDR3 contains 16 residues. Libraries were prepared by immunoSEQ multiplex PCR; TCRdb keeps only in-frame clonotypes and omits some of them. Of about 230,000 clones in the sample, about 85% were seen once. Sequencing was carried out using PBMCs or T cells enriched from blood (not recorded which). The source is a man under 40 who had recovered from COVID-19. The V and J genes are TRBV6-2 or TRBV6-3 and TRBJ1-5; tentative D call: TRBD1 (6 bases). The CDR3 loop is CASSIIQGNENQPQHF. CDR3 bases: TGTGCCAGCAGTATAATACAGGGAAATGAAAATCAGCCCCAGCATTTT.